The clone carrying this T cell receptor (beta chain) occurred a few times. Its antigen is not identified. TCR beta libraries were made by quantitative 5'-RACE with molecular barcodes. TCRdb reprocessed the 5' RACE reads via MiXCR and lists one record per CDR3 protein. The top ten clones hold nearly 7% of a sample with approximately 540,000 distinct CDR3 sequences, roughly 13% of them seen once. The V gene lost 1 base and the J gene lost 6 bases, with 18 bases spanning the gap. Germline lookup yields CDR1 GTSNPN and CDR2 SVGIG (reference sequence). There are 15 residues in the CDR3. This sample is part of a study of CD8 T cells in ankylosing spondylitis. Study results and limitations: Disease-linked clones reportedly concentrated significantly in matched ankylosing spondylitis synovial fluid. A motif of eight highly homologous TCR beta variants was seen as apparently characteristic of ankylosing spondylitis blood.

The receptor's source is a male donor with ankylosing spondylitis. The rearrangement joins TRBV30 to TRBJ1-2; D remains ambiguous. The sequencing sample was made of blood, either unsorted or a sorted T cell fraction (not recorded which). The CDR3 coding sequence is TGTGCCTGGAGTGCGCAAGTGAATCGAGACAATGGCTACACCTTC. Amino acids: CAWSAQVNRDNGYTF.